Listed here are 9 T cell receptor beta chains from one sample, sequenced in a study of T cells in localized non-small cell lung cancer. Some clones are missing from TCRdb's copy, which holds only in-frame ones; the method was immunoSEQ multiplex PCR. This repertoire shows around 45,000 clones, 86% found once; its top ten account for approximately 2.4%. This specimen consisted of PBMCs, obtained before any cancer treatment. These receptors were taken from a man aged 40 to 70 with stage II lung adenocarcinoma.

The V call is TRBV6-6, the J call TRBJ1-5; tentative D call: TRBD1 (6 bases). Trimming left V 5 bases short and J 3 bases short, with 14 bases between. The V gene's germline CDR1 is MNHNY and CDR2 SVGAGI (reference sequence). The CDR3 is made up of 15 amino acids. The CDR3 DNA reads TGTGCCAGCAGTCGCTTATCAGGGGTCAATCAGCCCCAGCATTTT. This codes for CASSRLSGVNQPQHF.

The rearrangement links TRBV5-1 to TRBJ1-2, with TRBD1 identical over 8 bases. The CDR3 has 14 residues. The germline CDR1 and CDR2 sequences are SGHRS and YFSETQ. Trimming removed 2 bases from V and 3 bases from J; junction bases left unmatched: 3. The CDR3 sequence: CASSFSTGDYGYTF. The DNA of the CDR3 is TGCGCCAGCAGCTTTTCGACAGGGGACTATGGCTACACCTTC.

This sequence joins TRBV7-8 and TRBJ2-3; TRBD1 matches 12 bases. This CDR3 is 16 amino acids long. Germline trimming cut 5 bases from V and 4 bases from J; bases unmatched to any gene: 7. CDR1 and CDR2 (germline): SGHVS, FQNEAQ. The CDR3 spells CASSPTGTGGPDTQYF. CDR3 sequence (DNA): TGTGCCAGCAGCCCAACCGGGACAGGGGGCCCAGATACGCAGTATTTT.

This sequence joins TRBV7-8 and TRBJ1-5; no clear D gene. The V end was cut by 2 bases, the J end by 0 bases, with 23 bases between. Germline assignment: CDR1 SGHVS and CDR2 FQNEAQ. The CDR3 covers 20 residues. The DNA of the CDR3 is TGTGCCAGCAGCTTACCCCCGGTGGGCAGCCGTGCGTATAGCAATCAGCCCCAGCATTTT. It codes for CASSLPPVGSRAYSNQPQHF.

The CDR3 DNA is TGTGCCAGCTCACCGCCATCTACTAGGTACAATGAGCAGTTCTTC. It codes for CASSPPSTRYNEQFF. The genes are TRBV18 and TRBJ2-1, with TRBD2 as a possible D gene (5 bases). The germline CDR1 and CDR2 sequences are KGHSH and LQKENI. CDR3 length: 15 residues. V lost 3 bases, J lost 4 bases, and 13 bases lay in between.

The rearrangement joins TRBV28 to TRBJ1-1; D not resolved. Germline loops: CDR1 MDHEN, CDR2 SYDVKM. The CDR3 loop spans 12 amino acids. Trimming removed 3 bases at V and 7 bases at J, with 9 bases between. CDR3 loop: CASSLETNEAFF. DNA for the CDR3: TGTGCCAGCAGTTTGGAGACAAATGAAGCTTTCTTT. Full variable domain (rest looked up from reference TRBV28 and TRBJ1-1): DVKVTQSSRYLVKRTGEKVFLECVQDMDHENMFWYRQDPGLGLRLIYFSYDVKMKEKGDIPEGYSVSREKKERFSLILESASTNQTSMYLCASSLETNEAFFGQGTRLTVV.

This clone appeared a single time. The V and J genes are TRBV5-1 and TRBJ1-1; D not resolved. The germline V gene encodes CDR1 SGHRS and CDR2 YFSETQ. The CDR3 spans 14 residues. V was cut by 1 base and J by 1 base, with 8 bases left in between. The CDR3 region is CASSLPQWNTEAFF. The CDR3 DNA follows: TGCGCCAGCAGCTTGCCCCAGTGGAACACTGAAGCTTTCTTT.

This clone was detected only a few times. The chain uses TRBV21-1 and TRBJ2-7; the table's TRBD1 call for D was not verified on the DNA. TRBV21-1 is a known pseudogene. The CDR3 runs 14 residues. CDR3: CASLCTGELYEQYV. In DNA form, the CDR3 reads TGTGCCAGCCTTTGTACAGGGGAGTTGTACGAGCAGTACGTC.

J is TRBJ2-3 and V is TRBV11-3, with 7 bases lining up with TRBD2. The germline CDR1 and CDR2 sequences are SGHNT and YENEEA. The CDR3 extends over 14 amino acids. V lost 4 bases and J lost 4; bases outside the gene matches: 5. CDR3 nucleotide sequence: TGTGCCAGCAGCTCTAGACTAGCCCCAGATACGCAGTATTTT. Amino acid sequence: CASSSRLAPDTQYF.